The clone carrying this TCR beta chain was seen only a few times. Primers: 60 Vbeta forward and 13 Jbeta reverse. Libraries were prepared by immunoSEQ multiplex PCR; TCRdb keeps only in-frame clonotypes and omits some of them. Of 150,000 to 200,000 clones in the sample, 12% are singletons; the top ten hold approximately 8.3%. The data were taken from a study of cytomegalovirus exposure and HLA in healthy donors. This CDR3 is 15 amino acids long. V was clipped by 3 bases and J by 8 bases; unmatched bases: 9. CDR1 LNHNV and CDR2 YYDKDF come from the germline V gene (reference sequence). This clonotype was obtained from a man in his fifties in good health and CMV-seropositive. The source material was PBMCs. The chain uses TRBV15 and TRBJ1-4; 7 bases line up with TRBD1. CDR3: CATSRGRQGKEKLFF. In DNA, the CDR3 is TGTGCCACCAGCAGGGGGCGACAGGGAAAAGAAAAACTGTTTTTT. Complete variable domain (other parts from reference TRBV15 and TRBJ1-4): DAMVIQNPRYQVTQFGKPVTLSCSQTLNHNVMYWYQQKSSQAPKLLFHYYDKDFNNEADTPDNFQSRRPNTSFCFLDIRSPGLGDTAMYLCATSRGRQGKEKLFFGSGTQLSVL.